A selection of T cell receptor beta chains follows, all from one sample in a study of blood T cell repertoires in COVID-19. Here immunoSEQ multiplex PCR was the method, and the copy in TCRdb shows in-frame clones only, minus some. Altogether roughly 280,000 clones are present, around 90% being singletons, with the ten largest covering roughly 2.4%. The sequenced material came from peripheral blood. The receptors here all came from a woman aged 50 to 65 who had recovered from COVID-19. CDR3s include the opening cysteine and the closing phenylalanine or tryptophan. D genes are given only for firm matches. The size field is filled for only some rows; it gives once, few, many or a size class.

abundance	d_gene	v_gene	len	j_gene	CDR3nt	CDR3aa
NA	NA	TRBV9	14	TRBJ2-7	TGTGCCAGCAGCAAGACAGAAATCTTCTACGAGCAGTACTTC	CASSKTEIFYEQYF
NA	NA	TRBV6-2/TRBV6-3	17	TRBJ2-2	TGTGCCAGCAGTTACTCGATTGTGTACGGAGGCACCGGGGAGCTGTTTTTT	CASSYSIVYGGTGELFF
NA	NA	TRBV6-2/TRBV6-3	13	TRBJ2-7	TGTGCCAGCAGTTACGGAGGGAGCTACGAGCAGTACTTC	CASSYGGSYEQYF
NA	TRBD1	TRBV30	13	TRBJ1-2	TGTGCCTTCCCGAAACAGGGGGATGGTGGCTACACCTTC	CAFPKQGDGGYTF
NA	TRBD2	TRBV11-2	15	TRBJ2-3	TGTGCCAGCAGCCCCCTGGGGCGGGGGGAAGATACGCAGTATTTT	CASSPLGRGEDTQYF
few	NA	TRBV19	13	TRBJ2-7	TGTGCCAGTACCCCAGGGGCAGCCTACGAGCAGTACTTC	CASTPGAAYEQYF
NA	NA	TRBV6-6	14	TRBJ1-1	TGTGCCAGCAGTTACGGGGGGGCTCGACTTGAAGCTTTCTTT	CASSYGGARLEAFF
NA	TRBD2	TRBV9	14	TRBJ2-2	TGTGCCAACAGCGTAGCGGGGGATCCCGGGGAGCTGTTTTTT	CANSVAGDPGELFF
NA	TRBD1	TRBV5-6	16	TRBJ2-5	TGTGCCAGCAGCCTATGGGACAGGTCGTACCAAGAGACCCAGTACTTC	CASSLWDRSYQETQYF
few	NA	TRBV18	15	TRBJ1-2	TGTGCCAGCTCACCAGGGGCAGAGACTAACTATGGCTACACCTTC	CASSPGAETNYGYTF
NA	NA	TRBV7-2	14	TRBJ1-2	TGTGCCAGCAGCTTAGGAGGACAGACCTATGGCTACACCTTC	CASSLGGQTYGYTF
NA	TRBD1	TRBV4-2	16	TRBJ2-7	TGTGCCAGCAGCCAAGTTGCCGGACAGGACTCCTACGAGCAGTACTTC	CASSQVAGQDSYEQYF
NA	TRBD2	TRBV9	15	TRBJ2-3	TGTGCCAGCAGCGTAGCGGGGGGGCCAACAGATACGCAGTATTTT	CASSVAGGPTDTQYF
NA	NA	TRBV7-3	14	TRBJ1-2	TGTGCCAGCAGCCCGGGCGGGGGGCAGCGTGGCTACACCTTC	CASSPGGGQRGYTF
NA	TRBD1	TRBV28	15	TRBJ1-2	TGTGCCAGCAGGATTGGACAGGGCTATAACTATGGCTACACCTTC	CASRIGQGYNYGYTF
NA	NA	TRBV7-9	13	TRBJ1-1	TGTGCCAGCAGCCAGGGCTCAGGCGCTGAAGCTTTCTTT	CASSQGSGAEAFF
NA	NA	TRBV18	16	TRBJ2-5	TGTGCCAGCTCACCAAGCGGACAGGGCGGGGGAGAGACCCAGTACTTC	CASSPSGQGGGETQYF
once	TRBD1	TRBV28	16	TRBJ2-2	TGTGCCATCGCGGACAGGGGGGCCGCGAACACCGGGGAGCTGTTTTTT	CAIADRGAANTGELFF
NA	TRBD1	TRBV2	16	TRBJ1-5	TGTGCCAGCATGGGGGCCAGGGGGTCAATCAATCAGCCCCAGCATTTT	CASMGARGSINQPQHF
NA	TRBD1	TRBV3-1/TRBV3-2	20	TRBJ1-1	TGTGCCAGCAGCCAAGTAACAGGGGACACCTTTATTACCGTCAACACTGAAGCTTTCTTT	CASSQVTGDTFITVNTEAFF
few	TRBD1	TRBV4-1	15	TRBJ1-4	TGCGCCAGCAGCACAGGGGGACAGGGCGATGAAAAACTGTTTTTT	CASSTGGQGDEKLFF
few	NA	TRBV7-9	16	TRBJ2-7	TGTGCCAGCAGCTCCGCCGGGAGTTATTTATCCTACGAGCAGTACTTC	CASSSAGSYLSYEQYF
few	NA	TRBV4-3	15	TRBJ1-4	TGCGCCAGCAGCCCCGGACGGGGGGTGGGTGAAAAACTGTTTTTT	CASSPGRGVGEKLFF
NA	TRBD1	TRBV27	13	TRBJ1-1	TGTGCCAGCAGTTTAATGACAGGGGGTATTGCTTTCTTT	CASSLMTGGIAFF
NA	TRBD1	TRBV4-1	16	TRBJ1-2	TGCGCCAGCAGCCATGGCACTGACAGGGCTAACTATGGCTACACCTTC	CASSHGTDRANYGYTF
NA	TRBD1	TRBV19	13	TRBJ1-4	TGTGCCAGTAGTCCCGGACAGGGGTTCTCGCCGTTTTTT	CASSPGQGFSPFF
NA	NA	TRBV3-1/TRBV3-2	13	TRBJ1-1	TGTGCCAGCGGGGGCGGAAGAACTCTTGAAGCTTTCTTT	CASGGGRTLEAFF
NA	TRBD1	TRBV5-1	15	TRBJ2-2	TGCGCCAGCAGCTTGTTACAGGGGGGCACCGGGGAGCTGTTTTTT	CASSLLQGGTGELFF
NA	NA	TRBV5-1	14	TRBJ1-4	TGCGCCAGCAGCTTGGGGGCCAGTAATGAAAAACTGTTTTTT	CASSLGASNEKLFF
NA	NA	TRBV7-2	15	TRBJ1-6	TGTGCCAGCAGCCCAAGACGGGTTTTAAATTCACCCCTCCACTTT	CASSPRRVLNSPLHF
NA	TRBD2	TRBV27	15	TRBJ2-1	TGTGCCAGCAGTTTTATCTGGCGGGGGGGGAATGAGCAGTTCTTC	CASSFIWRGGNEQFF
NA	TRBD1	TRBV6-2/TRBV6-3	15	TRBJ1-5	TGTGCCAGCAGCCCGAGACAGGGAGGCAATCAGCCCCAGCATTTT	CASSPRQGGNQPQHF
NA	NA	TRBV7-3	15	TRBJ2-7	TGTGCCAGCAGCCTTCAACAGGGAAGCTCCTACGAGCAGTACTTC	CASSLQQGSSYEQYF
once	NA	TRBV28	15	TRBJ2-7	TGTGCCAGCAGTCCCAACGTAGGGGCAGTCCACGAGCAGTACTTC	CASSPNVGAVHEQYF
NA	NA	TRBV11-2	14	TRBJ1-1	TGTGCCAGCAGCTTTAGGGGATATAACACTGAAGCTTTCTTT	CASSFRGYNTEAFF
NA	TRBD1	TRBV5-6	15	TRBJ1-1	TGTGCCAGCAGTCTTGAACAGGGGGTGAACACTGAAGCTTTCTTT	CASSLEQGVNTEAFF
once	NA	TRBV2	15	TRBJ1-5	TGTGCCAGCAGTGAGGAGGGCAGGGGCAATCAGCCCCAGCATTTT	CASSEEGRGNQPQHF
NA	TRBD1	TRBV9	13	TRBJ1-2	TGTGCCAGCAGCGACAGGGGCGCCTATGGCTACACCTTC	CASSDRGAYGYTF
NA	TRBD2	TRBV18	17	TRBJ2-1	TGTGCCAGCTCACCACTCTCCGGTAGCGGGGTTTACAATGAGCAGTTCTTC	CASSPLSGSGVYNEQFF
NA	NA	TRBV6-5	13	TRBJ2-1	TGTGCCAGCAGCTCCCGCGGGCCCAGTGAGCAGTTCTTC	CASSSRGPSEQFF
NA	NA	TRBV6-5	11	TRBJ1-1	TGTGCCAGCAGGACGCAGGTCGGAGCTTTCTTT	CASRTQVGAFF
NA	TRBD1	TRBV13	17	TRBJ1-1	TGTGCCAGCAGCTTAAATTCGGCAAGACAGGGGGACACTGAAGCTTTCTTT	CASSLNSARQGDTEAFF
few	TRBD1	TRBV6-5	14	TRBJ2-1	TGTGCCAGCAGGCAAACAGGGGGCATTAATGAGCAGTTCTTC	CASRQTGGINEQFF
many	NA	TRBV19	14	TRBJ1-1	TGTGCCAGTATCCCACAGGGATGGGACACTGAAGCTTTCTTT	CASIPQGWDTEAFF
once	TRBD2	TRBV3-1/TRBV3-2	16	TRBJ2-3	TGTGCCAGCAGCCAGGGACTAGCGGGAGGTTATGGAACGCAGTATTTT	CASSQGLAGGYGTQYF
NA	NA	TRBV30	14	TRBJ2-1	TGTGCCTGGAGTGTGAGGGCCTCCTACAATGAGCAGTTCTTC	CAWSVRASYNEQFF
once	NA	TRBV7-9	16	TRBJ1-2	TGTGCCAGCAGCTTCCCCGGACAGCAAGCTAACTATGGCTACACCTTC	CASSFPGQQANYGYTF
NA	TRBD1	TRBV5-6	15	TRBJ2-5	TGTGCCAGCAGCTCCAACAGGGGCAGGCAAGAGACCCAGTACTTC	CASSSNRGRQETQYF
once	TRBD1	TRBV7-2	15	TRBJ2-7	TGTGCCAGCAGCTGGGGACAGCCTAACTCCTACGAGCAGTACTTC	CASSWGQPNSYEQYF
NA	TRBD1	TRBV7-2	15	TRBJ1-2	TGTGCCAGCAGCTTAGCGACGACAGGGGGCTATGGCTACACCTTC	CASSLATTGGYGYTF
NA	NA	TRBV6-6	14	TRBJ2-5	TGTGCCAGCAGTTATAGGAGGGACGGCGAGACCCAGTACTTC	CASSYRRDGETQYF
NA	NA	TRBV6-2/TRBV6-3	12	TRBJ2-3	TGTGCCAGCAGCCCCAATCTATATACGCAGTATTTT	CASSPNLYTQYF
once	TRBD1	TRBV11-1	15	TRBJ2-1	TGTGCCAGCAGCCTCCAGGGACAGGGGTTGAATGAGCAGTTCTTC	CASSLQGQGLNEQFF